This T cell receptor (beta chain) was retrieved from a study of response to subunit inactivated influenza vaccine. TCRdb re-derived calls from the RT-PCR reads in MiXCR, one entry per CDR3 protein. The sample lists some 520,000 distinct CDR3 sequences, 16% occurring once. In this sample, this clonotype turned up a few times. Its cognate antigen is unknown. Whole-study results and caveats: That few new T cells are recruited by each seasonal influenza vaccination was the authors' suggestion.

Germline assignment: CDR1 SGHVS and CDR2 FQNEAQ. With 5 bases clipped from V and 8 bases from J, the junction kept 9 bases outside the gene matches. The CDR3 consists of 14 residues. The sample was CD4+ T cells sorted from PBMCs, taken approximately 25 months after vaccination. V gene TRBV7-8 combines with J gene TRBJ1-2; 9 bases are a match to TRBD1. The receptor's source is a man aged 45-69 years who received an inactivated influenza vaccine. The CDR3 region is CASSPGQGTGGYTF. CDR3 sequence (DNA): TGTGCCAGCAGCCCAGGACAGGGGACAGGAGGCTACACCTTC. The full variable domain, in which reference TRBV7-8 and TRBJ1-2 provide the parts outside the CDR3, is GAGVSQSPRYKVAKRGQDVALRCDPISGHVSLFWYQQALGQGPEFLTYFQNEAQLDKSGLPSDRFFAERPEGSVSTLKIQRTQQEDSAVYLCASSPGQGTGGYTFGSGTRLTVV.